This T cell receptor beta chain originates from a study of T-cell reconstitution after alpha-beta-depleted transplantation in children. Findings and limits, study-wide: It was surviving recipient T cells and thymic progenitors that gave some patients high TCRbeta diversity at day 60. Newly made T cells mostly supplied T-cell counts and diversity one year after transplant.

This clonotype was counted ten times or more. What it recognizes is unknown. As it was prepared, the TCRbeta library received unique molecular identifiers. TCRdb called the PCR reads again in MiXCR, with one record for every CDR3 protein. The profile shows 400,000 to 550,000 distinct CDR3 sequences, roughly a tenth of them singletons. CDR1 is MRHNA, CDR2 SNTAGT, per germline. The CDR3 sequence is 14 residues long. The V and J ends lost 5 bases and 9 bases, in that order; junction bases with no gene match: 9. This chain connects TRBV6-4 to TRBJ2-1, with TRBD2 matching 8 bases. Here the sequenced sample was PBMCs, taken before TCRalphabeta/CD19-depleted stem cell transplant. This TCR came from a child aged 2 to 9 with inherited bone marrow failure, due to receive a stem cell transplant. The CDR3 DNA reads TGTGCCAGCAGTCCCGGGAGGGGGTTTGGTGAGCAGTTCTTC. The encoded protein is CASSPGRGFGEQFF.